Given below is one T cell receptor beta chain in context. In the same sample, other DNA sequences code for this CDR3. The entry originates in a study of technical replicates of blood from a handful of donors. Here immunoSEQ multiplex PCR was the method, and the copy in TCRdb shows in-frame clones only, minus some. The table records about 62,000 clones, 89% of them present only once. This clonotype originated in a human donor in good health. Some clones in this sample may be carry-over from other donors' samples. Input material: PBMCs.

CDR3 nucleotides: TGTGCCAGCAGCAGGGACAGGGCTAACACTGAAGCTTTCTTT. It yields the protein CASSRDRANTEAFF. J is TRBJ1-1 and V is TRBV27, with 9 bases fitting TRBD1. This CDR3 is 14 amino acids long. Germline-derived CDR1 and CDR2 are MNHEY and SMNVEV (reference sequence). V lost 6 bases and J lost 2; bases outside the gene matches: 4.